Following are 2 T cell receptor beta chains from one sample sequenced in a study of blood T cells in healthy people across ages. The second PCR ran roughly 6 to 12 cycles with a sample-barcoded 5' primer and J-beta primers. In TCRdb, the 5' RACE reads were re-called with MiXCR into one record per CDR3 protein. Found here are 1.2 million to 1.5 million distinct CDR3 sequences, around 55% of them singletons; the top ten hold over 5%. Sequencing input: blood. These receptors were taken from a man younger than 35 in good health.

The rearrangement links TRBV29-1 to TRBJ2-1, with 9 bases identical to TRBD1. With 7 bases clipped from V and 4 bases from J, the junction kept 8 bases outside the gene matches. Germline values: CDR1 SQVTM, CDR2 ANQGSEA. The CDR3 runs 14 residues. The CDR3 DNA follows: TGCAGCGAAAAGCGGACAGGGGCTTACAATGAGCAGTTCTTC. As protein: CSEKRTGAYNEQFF.

Comments on this clonotype: The junction shows a germline mismatch at one end, possibly a read error. This chain links TRBV9 with TRBJ2-3, with D perhaps matching TRBD1 (6 bases). Germline V gives CDR1 SGDLS, CDR2 YYNGEE. CDR3 length equals 15 residues. The CDR3: CASSVGARGTDTQYF. DNA of the CDR3: TGTGCCAGTAGCGTAGGGGCCAGGGGAACAGATACGCAGTATTTT.